A selection of T cell receptor beta chains follows, all from one sample in a study of blood T cell repertoires in COVID-19. TCRdb's copy holds only in-frame clones and misses some; the assay was immunoSEQ multiplex PCR. The data hold tens of thousands of clones, with roughly 89% observed a single time. Material: peripheral blood. These receptors were obtained from a man aged 45 to 65 with acute or convalescent COVID-19. The CDR3 runs from the conserved cysteine through the conserved F or W. D genes are given only for firm matches. Some rows have no size entry. The others give once, few or many, or a class for an expanded clone.

J gene | V gene | clone size | D gene | CDR3 protein | CDR3 DNA
TRBJ1-1 | TRBV5-4 | . | TRBD1 | CASSEQQGISEAFF | TGTGCCAGCAGCGAACAACAGGGGATATCTGAAGCTTTCTTT
TRBJ2-5 | TRBV7-9 | . | . | CASSPPPRRGKALEETQYF | TGTGCCAGCAGCCCCCCCCCGCGGAGGGGTAAGGCATTGGAAGAGACCCAGTACTTC
TRBJ1-6 | TRBV11-2 | . | TRBD1 | CASSRRGTGDNSPLHF | TGTGCCAGCAGCCGCCGAGGGACAGGGGATAATTCACCCCTCCACTTT
TRBJ1-2 | TRBV28 | . | TRBD1 | CAIDMTGGLNYGYTF | TGTGCCATCGACATGACAGGGGGCCTCAACTATGGCTACACCTTC
TRBJ1-1 | TRBV6-6 | . | . | CASRHLNDRNTEAFF | TGTGCCAGCAGACATCTAAACGACAGAAACACTGAAGCTTTCTTT
TRBJ1-5 | TRBV28 | . | . | CASSASGVQPQHF | TGTGCCAGCAGTGCCTCAGGGGTTCAGCCCCAGCATTTT
TRBJ2-7 | TRBV5-1 | . | . | CASRGATTYEQYF | TGCGCCAGCAGAGGTGCGACTACCTACGAGCAGTACTTC
TRBJ2-7 | TRBV27 | once | TRBD2 | CASSSSAGGYEQYF | TGTGCCAGCAGTTCGTCGGCGGGGGGCTACGAGCAGTACTTC
TRBJ2-7 | TRBV29-1 | once | . | CSVEQGEVDEQYF | TGCAGCGTGGAGCAAGGGGAAGTAGACGAGCAGTACTTC
TRBJ1-6 | TRBV10-3 | . | TRBD1 | CAISEMGQGGGTYNSPLHF | TGTGCCATCAGTGAAATGGGACAGGGCGGGGGCACCTATAATTCACCCCTCCACTTT
TRBJ2-5 | TRBV28 | . | TRBD2 | CASSFEAGGITVQETQYF | TGTGCCAGCAGTTTCGAGGCGGGAGGGATTACAGTCCAAGAGACCCAGTACTTC
TRBJ1-2 | TRBV3-1/TRBV3-2 | . | . | CASSPPGQGGYGYTF | TGTGCCAGCAGCCCCCCCGGGCAGGGTGGCTATGGCTACACCTTC
TRBJ2-7 | TRBV3-1/TRBV3-2 | . | TRBD2 | CASSQGRGAFRGQYF | TGTGCCAGCAGCCAAGGGCGGGGGGCCTTCCGTGGGCAGTACTTC
TRBJ1-2 | TRBV5-1 | . | . | CASSLAGGDYGYTF | TGCGCCAGCAGCTTGGCCGGGGGAGACTATGGCTACACCTTC
TRBJ2-7 | TRBV6-6 | few | TRBD2 | CASSPSGLAGNSYEQYF | TGTGCCAGCAGTCCCAGCGGCCTAGCGGGGAACTCCTACGAGCAGTACTTC
TRBJ2-3 | TRBV4-2 | once | TRBD2 | CASSQEGGGRAGQDTQYF | TGTGCCAGCAGCCAAGAAGGCGGCGGGAGGGCTGGACAGGATACGCAGTATTTT
TRBJ2-5 | TRBV15 | few | TRBD1 | CATSRRTGGEYF | TGTGCCACCAGCAGAAGGACAGGGGGAGAGTACTTC
TRBJ2-5 | TRBV19 | . | TRBD2 | CASSIMGLAWETQYF | TGTGCCAGTAGTATAATGGGACTAGCATGGGAGACCCAGTACTTC
TRBJ2-7 | TRBV7-2 | . | TRBD1 | CASSHRTGGSYEQYF | TGTGCCAGCAGCCATCGGACAGGGGGAAGCTACGAGCAGTACTTC
TRBJ2-1 | TRBV5-8 | . | TRBD2 | CASSRTSGGYNEQFF | TGTGCCAGCAGCAGGACTAGCGGGGGGTACAATGAGCAGTTCTTC
TRBJ2-1 | TRBV29-1 | once | . | CSVGPMFGNEQFF | TGCAGCGTGGGCCCTATGTTCGGGAATGAGCAGTTCTTC
TRBJ2-3 | TRBV18 | . | . | CASSPYGQSSTDTQYF | TGTGCCAGCTCACCCTATGGACAGTCTAGCACAGATACGCAGTATTTT
TRBJ1-5 | TRBV27 | . | TRBD1 | CASGLQGNNQPQHF | TGTGCCAGCGGCCTACAGGGGAACAATCAGCCCCAGCATTTT
TRBJ1-6 | TRBV4-3 | . | TRBD1 | CASRTGAGDNSPLHF | TGCGCCAGCAGAACAGGGGCTGGGGATAATTCACCCCTCCACTTT
TRBJ1-2 | TRBV14 | few | TRBD1 | CASSHDRGSFYGYTF | TGTGCCAGCAGCCATGACAGGGGGTCTTTCTATGGCTACACCTTC
TRBJ2-7 | TRBV5-1 | . | . | CASSLGGGTVVEQYF | TGCGCCAGCAGCTTGGGGGGCGGGACCGTTGTCGAGCAGTACTTC
TRBJ2-3 | TRBV2 | . | . | CASSGDSEGDTQYF | TGTGCCAGCAGCGGGGACTCTGAGGGGGATACGCAGTATTTT
TRBJ1-5 | TRBV19 | . | . | CASSRILGSSGQPQHF | TGTGCCAGTAGTCGGATCCTCGGGTCTTCCGGGCAGCCCCAGCATTTT
TRBJ2-7 | TRBV6-5 | . | . | CASSYSYNRGIEQYF | TGTGCCAGCAGTTACTCGTATAATAGGGGGATTGAGCAGTACTTC
TRBJ1-5 | TRBV19 | . | . | CASSYDRNNQPQHF | TGTGCCAGTAGTTACGACAGAAACAATCAGCCCCAGCATTTT
TRBJ1-2 | TRBV4-1 | . | . | CASSQGASNYGYTF | TGCGCCAGCAGCCAGGGGGCCTCTAACTATGGCTACACCTTC
TRBJ2-6 | TRBV6-5 | . | . | CASSPLSSGANVLTF | TGTGCCAGCAGTCCACTAAGTTCCGGGGCCAACGTCCTGACTTTC
TRBJ1-4 | TRBV19 | . | . | CASTLGATANEKLFF | TGTGCCAGTACCCTAGGGGCTACAGCTAATGAAAAACTGTTTTTT
TRBJ1-1 | TRBV29-1 | . | TRBD1 | CSAGSRGWPEAFF | TGCAGCGCGGGTTCCAGGGGGTGGCCTGAAGCTTTCTTT
TRBJ1-6 | TRBV28 | once | TRBD1 | CASIMTGSSYNSPLHF | TGTGCCAGCATTATGACAGGGAGCTCCTATAATTCACCCCTCCACTTT
TRBJ2-7 | TRBV27 | . | . | CASSLRGGLADYYEQYF | TGTGCCAGCAGTTTAAGAGGGGGGCTAGCGGACTACTACGAGCAGTACTTC
TRBJ2-2 | TRBV19 | . | TRBD2 | CASSSGTNTGELFF | TGTGCCAGTTCTAGCGGGACGAACACCGGGGAGCTGTTTTTT
TRBJ2-5 | TRBV6-2/TRBV6-3 | . | . | CASSWAETQYF | TGTGCCAGCAGTTGGGCGGAGACCCAGTACTTC
TRBJ2-5 | TRBV5-1 | . | . | CASSLGHPAQETQYF | TGCGCCAGCAGCTTGGGACATCCTGCGCAAGAGACCCAGTACTTC
TRBJ2-1 | TRBV5-1 | . | TRBD1 | CASSEQGVNEQFF | TGCGCCAGCAGCGAACAGGGGGTCAATGAGCAGTTCTTC
TRBJ1-2 | TRBV7-9 | . | . | CASSLAGGDGYTF | TGTGCCAGCAGTCTAGCCGGGGGGGACGGCTACACCTTC
TRBJ2-5 | TRBV28 | once | TRBD1 | CASTSPRTGEGETQYF | TGTGCCAGCACCTCGCCCCGGACAGGGGAAGGAGAGACCCAGTACTTC
TRBJ1-1 | TRBV7-2 | few | . | CASSLEAPGTITEHTEAFF | TGTGCCAGCAGCTTAGAAGCCCCCGGGACTATAACAGAGCACACTGAAGCTTTCTTT
TRBJ2-7 | TRBV19 | . | TRBD2 | CASSPGRAYEQYF | TGTGCCAGTAGTCCCGGGAGGGCCTACGAGCAGTACTTC
TRBJ2-7 | TRBV4-3 | . | TRBD2 | CASSQDPVAGSHEQYF | TGCGCCAGCAGCCAAGATCCGGTAGCGGGGTCCCACGAGCAGTACTTC
TRBJ2-7 | TRBV7-9 | . | . | CASSDNARGSEQYF | TGTGCCAGCAGCGACAACGCTAGGGGAAGTGAGCAGTACTTC
TRBJ1-5 | TRBV7-2 | . | TRBD1 | CASSMTGPNQPQHF | TGTGCCAGCAGCATGACAGGGCCCAATCAGCCCCAGCATTTT
TRBJ2-1 | TRBV6-5 | . | TRBD2 | CATSGRINEQFF | TGTGCCACTAGCGGGAGGATCAATGAGCAGTTCTTC
TRBJ1-4 | TRBV9 | . | . | CASSTRDRLNEKLFF | TGTGCCAGCAGCACGCGAGACAGACTTAATGAAAAACTGTTTTTT
TRBJ1-4 | TRBV28 | . | . | CASTQGRFNEKLFF | TGTGCCAGCACCCAGGGAAGATTTAATGAAAAACTGTTTTTT
TRBJ2-1 | TRBV18 | once | TRBD2 | CASLTGGANNEQFF | TGTGCCAGCCTTACGGGGGGGGCGAACAATGAGCAGTTCTTC
TRBJ1-5 | TRBV18 | . | TRBD1 | CASSPRTGENQPQHF | TGTGCCAGCTCACCAAGGACAGGGGAAAATCAGCCCCAGCATTTT
TRBJ2-7 | TRBV19 | few | . | CASSTRAIIYEQYF | TGTGCCAGTAGTACCCGCGCGATTATCTACGAGCAGTACTTC
TRBJ2-1 | TRBV24-1 | . | . | CATSDSPGLVKRNEQFF | TGTGCCACCAGTGACTCCCCAGGCCTTGTAAAACGCAATGAGCAGTTCTTC
TRBJ2-7 | TRBV20-1 | . | TRBD2 | CSALGRDEQYF | TGCAGTGCCTTAGGGAGGGACGAGCAGTACTTC
TRBJ1-2 | TRBV24-1 | . | . | CATSGKKGFANYGYTF | TGTGCCACCAGTGGAAAGAAGGGGTTCGCTAACTATGGCTACACCTTC
TRBJ2-5 | TRBV5-1 | . | . | CASSLAPSFEETQYF | TGCGCCAGCAGCTTGGCCCCAAGCTTCGAAGAGACCCAGTACTTC
TRBJ1-2 | TRBV2 | . | TRBD1 | CASRQQGNGYTF | TGTGCCAGCAGACAACAGGGGAATGGCTACACCTTC
TRBJ2-1 | TRBV30 | . | . | CAWTRRDTYSYNEQFF | TGTGCCTGGACACGCCGGGACACCTACTCCTACAATGAGCAGTTCTTC